The clone carrying this T cell receptor (beta chain) occurred once. This entry belongs to a study of tumor-infiltrating lymphocytes in oesophageal squamous cell carcinoma. One entry per CDR3 protein results from TCRdb running MiXCR on the PCR reads. The sample contains over 20,000 distinct CDR3 sequences, 30% to 35% of which appear only once. J was trimmed by 8 bases and V by 2 bases; bases with no gene match: 9. The V gene's germline CDR1 is SGHAT and CDR2 FQDESV (reference sequence). The CDR3 spans 15 residues. This chain joins TRBV11-1 and TRBJ1-2, with 9 bases identical to TRBD1. The TCR sequence derives from a female donor with esophageal squamous cell carcinoma. The source material was esophageal tumor tissue. CDR3: CASSLNGQGYGGYTF. DNA of the CDR3: TGTGCCAGCAGCTTAAATGGACAGGGGTATGGAGGCTACACCTTC.